This TCR beta chain emerged from a study of identical twins. This clonotype has a handful of counts. This CDR3 is built from 16 residues. The germline V and J ends were trimmed by 1 base and 1 base, with 10 bases remaining between them. Germline lookup yields CDR1 MGHRA and CDR2 YSYEKL. Each CDR3 protein gets one entry after TCRdb re-called the 5' RACE reads with MiXCR. In the table there are 420,000 or so distinct CDR3 sequences, roughly 18% of which are singletons. The sequence derives from a man aged 50 or older in good health. Sequencing used naive T cells sorted from blood. The gene calls are TRBV4-1 and TRBJ2-2; perhaps TRBD2 as D (6 bases). The CDR3: CASSQAAGRNTGELFF. DNA for the CDR3: TGCGCCAGCAGCCAAGCGGCGGGAAGGAACACCGGGGAGCTGTTTTTT.